These 10 T cell receptor beta chains share one sample of origin, sequenced in a study of long-term antiretroviral therapy in people with HIV. They ran version v3.0 of the immunoSEQ assay at survey level. The data were produced by immunoSEQ multiplex PCR, yet TCRdb's version contains in-frame clones alone and is incomplete. The sample consists of 30,000 to 35,000 clones, 65% to 75% of them appearing once. Specimen: unsorted PBMCs, collected 3 years after starting antiretroviral therapy. These receptors all stem from a man aged 50 to 59 with HIV.

The chain employs TRBV30 and TRBJ2-7, with unresolved D. CDR3 length equals 12 residues. Germline assignment: CDR1 GTSNPN and CDR2 SVGIG (reference sequence). V dropped 2 bases and J dropped 0 bases, with 5 bases sitting between them. CDR3 amino acids: CAWSRTSYEQYF. The CDR3 DNA reads as TGTGCCTGGAGTCGGACCTCCTACGAGCAGTACTTC.

The chain carries TRBV18 and TRBJ1-2, with 8 bases matching TRBD1. The CDR3 contains 16 residues. V lost 4 bases to trimming and J lost 1 base; unmatched junction nucleotides: 8. CDR1 and CDR2 (germline): KGHSH, LQKENI. The CDR3 loop reads CASSQGTGSLNYGYTF. The CDR3 DNA reads TGTGCCAGCTCACAAGGGACAGGTAGCCTTAACTATGGCTACACCTTC.

Only a few counts were recorded for this clone. This CDR3 reads CASSPVGGFGSPLHF. CDR3 DNA: TGTGCCAGCTCACCGGTTGGTGGGTTTGGTTCACCCCTCCACTTT. The V call is TRBV18, the J call TRBJ1-6; D gene ambiguous. The CDR3 runs 15 residues. The V gene's germline CDR1 is KGHSH and CDR2 LQKENI. With 3 bases removed from V and 9 bases from J, the gap between germline ends came to 15 bases.

The chain combines TRBV7-9 with TRBJ2-3, with 13 bases identical to TRBD2. Germline CDR1 is SEHNR and CDR2 is FQNEAQ (reference sequence). The CDR3 has 17 amino acids. The junction had 10 bases not matched to a gene; V was cut back by 5 bases and J by 5 bases. In DNA form, the CDR3 reads TGTGCCAGCAGCCTAGACGGACTAGCGGGAGTACGAGATACGCAGTATTTT. Its protein product is CASSLDGLAGVRDTQYF.

The V and J genes are TRBV2 and TRBJ2-3, with a weak D call TRBD2 (5 bases). Deletions cut 6 bases from V and 4 bases from J, with 11 bases between. The CDR3 extends over 13 amino acids. CDR1 SNHLY and CDR2 FYNNEI come from the germline V gene. The DNA for the CDR3 is TGTGCCAGCAGGAGGGAAGTCGCAGATACGCAGTATTTT. Translation: CASRREVADTQYF. Variable domain in full (rest from reference TRBV2 and TRBJ2-3): EPEVTQTPSHQVTQMGQEVILRCVPISNHLYFYWYRQILGQKVEFLVSFYNNEISEKSEIFDDQFSVERPDGSNFTLKIRSTKLEDSAMYFCASRREVADTQYFGPGTRLTVL.

The CDR3 sequence: CASSQDRGEGVTDTQYF. DNA of the CDR3: TGCGCCAGCAGCCAAGATCGGGGAGAGGGTGTCACAGATACGCAGTATTTT. The chain links TRBV4-3 to TRBJ2-3; a weak D match, TRBD2 (5 bases). V was pared by 0 bases and J by 2 bases, with 15 bases between. The CDR3 contains 17 residues. CDR1 is LGHNA, CDR2 YSLEER, per germline.

The chain combines TRBV7-8 with TRBJ1-2; TRBD1 might be the D (5 bases). There are 13 residues in the CDR3. Trimming took 3 bases from V and 4 from J, leaving 9 bases between them. Germline CDR1 SGHVS, CDR2 FQNEAQ. The CDR3 region is CASSFGTGYGYTF. CDR3 DNA: TGTGCCAGCAGCTTCGGGACCGGCTATGGCTACACCTTC.

The chain is built from TRBV28 and TRBJ2-7; D may match TRBD1 or TRBD2 (5 bases each). Trimming pared 3 bases from V and 2 bases from J, leaving 11 bases between. The CDR3 spans 14 residues. Germline V gene sequence: CDR1 MDHEN, CDR2 SYDVKM. CDR3 coding DNA: TGTGCCAGCAGTTTCCGGGACCGGGCCTACGAGCAGTACTTC. This sequence encodes CASSFRDRAYEQYF.

The chain recombines TRBV19 with TRBJ2-2; D assignment may be TRBD1 or TRBD2 (7 bases each). The CDR3 has 14 amino acids. Germline V gene data show CDR1 as LNHDA and CDR2 as SQIVND (reference sequence). V dropped 7 bases and J dropped 6 bases, with 15 bases sitting between them. The CDR3: CASTPTGRAGELFF. DNA for the CDR3: TGTGCCAGTACCCCGACAGGGAGGGCCGGGGAGCTGTTTTTT.

In DNA form, the CDR3 reads TGTGCCAGCAGCTTGGGGTCCAGGGGGCTGGAGACCCAGTACTTC. This gives the protein CASSLGSRGLETQYF. The J gene is TRBJ2-5, the V gene TRBV7-6; 8 nucleotides match TRBD1. The junction had 8 bases not matched to a gene; V was cut back by 3 bases and J by 5 bases. Germline V CDR1 and CDR2: SGHVS, FNYEAQ. The CDR3 sequence is 15 residues long.